The next 21 T cell receptor beta chains were all read from a single sample in a study of lymphopenia after photon versus proton radiotherapy (dated by TCRdb to the late 2010s). Library construction relied on the immunoSEQ multiplex PCR assay. In its TCRdb copy, this immuneACCESS table keeps in-frame sequences only and misses some clones. Where compared with another copy, unresolved V genes explain less than half of these, and the others have no known cause. The table for this sample lists around 25,000 clones; about 80% of them were counted only once. Roughly 24% of the sample is taken by the ten largest. The sequenced sample was peripheral blood, obtained from a patient treated with photon-based radiotherapy. These receptors originate from a man aged 35 to 55 with gastric cancer.

Relative to its sample, this clone is medium-sized. This same CDR3 is encoded by further DNA sequences in the sample. The J gene is TRBJ2-7, the V gene TRBV27; D might be TRBD1 or TRBD2, each matching 5 bases. The V gene's germline CDR1 is MNHEY and CDR2 SMNVEV (reference sequence). The CDR3 extends over 15 amino acids. Trimming removed 0 bases from V and 6 bases from J, with 15 bases in between. The CDR3 DNA reads as TGTGCCAGCAGTTTATCAGGCGGGTCTGGGGGCGAGCAGTACTTC. Its protein product is CASSLSGGSGGEQYF.

The chain is built from TRBV5-6 and TRBJ1-1, with TRBD1 matching 8 bases. The CDR3 length is 16 residues. V dropped 6 bases and J dropped 4; count of bases not matched to a gene: 14. Germline V gene sequence: CDR1 SGHDT, CDR2 YYEEEE. CDR3 region: CASTETRGRWGTEAFF. The CDR3 DNA reads TGTGCCAGCACCGAAACCAGGGGGCGATGGGGCACTGAAGCTTTCTTT.

V and J are TRBV6-5 and TRBJ2-1; the match to TRBD2 covers 15 bases. Per germline, CDR1 MNHEY and CDR2 SVGAGI. The CDR3 is made up of 16 amino acids. V was pared by 4 bases and J by 6 bases, with 4 bases of the junction left unmatched. The CDR3 nucleotides read TGTGCCAGCAGTTTACCGGGACTAGCGGGGGGCAATGAGCAGTTCTTC. It specifies CASSLPGLAGGNEQFF.

This rearrangement joins TRBV4-3 to TRBJ2-3; D is perhaps TRBD2 (6 bases). The V gene's germline CDR1 is LGHNA and CDR2 YSLEER. CDR3 size: 15 residues. The V gene lost 5 bases and the J gene lost 0 bases, with 12 bases spanning the gap. DNA for the CDR3: TGCGCCAGCAGCTCGCGGGGACTCAGCACAGATACGCAGTATTTT. Amino acids: CASSSRGLSTDTQYF.

This chain joins TRBV28 and TRBJ1-1; weak D call: TRBD1 (6 bases). The germline V gene has CDR1 MDHEN and CDR2 SYDVKM. The CDR3 has 14 amino acids. Trimming cost V 0 bases and J 3 bases, with 8 bases left between them. CDR3 DNA sequence: TGTGCCAGCAGTTTATGGGGGACATACACTGAAGCTTTCTTT. Amino acids: CASSLWGTYTEAFF.

The chain has TRBV27 and TRBJ2-7, with TRBD1 identical over 7 bases. Germline V gives CDR1 MNHEY, CDR2 SMNVEV (reference sequence). With V trimmed by 6 bases and J by 3 bases, 11 bases remained unmatched. The CDR3 is 15 amino acids. CDR3 bases: TGTGCCAGCAGACTTACAGGGGCGACTGACTACGAGCAGTACTTC. Translating gives CASRLTGATDYEQYF.

This clone was detected once. The gene calls are TRBV2 and TRBJ1-1, with D unresolved. Trimming cost V 3 bases and J 6 bases, with 17 bases left between them. CDR1 is SNHLY and CDR2 is FYNNEI in the germline V gene. This CDR3 is built from 15 residues. CDR3 sequence: CASSERTVVSAEAFF. The CDR3 nucleotides read TGTGCCAGCAGTGAGCGGACCGTTGTGAGCGCTGAAGCTTTCTTT.

The V and J genes are TRBV4-3 and TRBJ2-7, with TRBD2 matching over 10 bases. V shed 2 bases and J 3 bases; nucleotides not matched to a gene: 1. CDR3 size: 14 residues. The germline gives CDR1 LGHNA, CDR2 YSLEER. The CDR3 DNA is TGCGCCAGCAGCCAAAGGACTAGCGGCTACGAGCAGTACTTC. This codes for CASSQRTSGYEQYF.

J is TRBJ1-1 and V is TRBV7-2; D is unresolved. The CDR3 is made up of 12 amino acids. The germline V gene encodes CDR1 SGHTA and CDR2 FQGNSA. V was shortened by 3 bases and J by 7 bases, with 9 bases between the two germline ends. DNA of the CDR3: TGTGCCAGCAGCTTGAGGCACGGTGAAGCTTTCTTT. Translation gives CASSLRHGEAFF. The complete variable domain, with remaining parts taken from reference TRBV7-2 and TRBJ1-1, reads GAGVSQSPSNKVTEKGKDVELRCDPISGHTALYWYRQSLGQGLEFLIYFQGNSAPDKSGLPSDRFSAERTGGSVSTLTIQRTQQEDSAVYLCASSLRHGEAFFGQGTRLTVV.

The chain joins TRBV10-3 to TRBJ1-6; 8 positions agree with TRBD1. J lost 10 bases, V lost 6 bases, and 8 bases had no gene match. The germline gives CDR1 ENHRY, CDR2 SYGVKD. CDR3 length equals 14 residues. CDR3 protein: CAIRNRGNDSPLHF. For the CDR3, the DNA is TGTGCCATCAGGAACAGGGGGAATGACTCACCCCTCCACTTT.

The chain joins TRBV18 to TRBJ1-2, with TRBD1 as a possible D gene (6 bases). The germline gives CDR1 KGHSH, CDR2 LQKENI. Deletions cut 0 bases from V and 3 bases from J, with 11 bases between. This CDR3 has 15 amino acids. In nucleotides, the CDR3 is TGTGCCAGCTCACCACCAGGAGGGGGGTACTATGGCTACACCTTC. It translates to CASSPPGGGYYGYTF.

This clone was picked up one time. The rearrangement joins TRBV9 to TRBJ2-3, with D unresolved. CDR3 length: 13 amino acids. V shed 0 bases and J shed 4 bases, with 6 bases lying between them. Germline V gene sequence: CDR1 SGDLS, CDR2 YYNGEE. DNA of the CDR3: TGTGCCAGCAGCGTAGAGCCTGCAGATACGCAGTATTTT. Protein sequence: CASSVEPADTQYF.

The rearrangement uses TRBV27 and TRBJ1-1; D call uncertain. Trimming removed 6 bases at V and 0 bases at J, with 11 bases between. This CDR3 is 14 amino acids long. Germline V lookup: CDR1 MNHEY, CDR2 SMNVEV (reference sequence). CDR3 nucleotide sequence: TGTGCCAGCAGAACAGCGGAGATGAACACTGAAGCTTTCTTT. As protein: CASRTAEMNTEAFF.

The chain employs TRBV7-3 and TRBJ2-3; the match to TRBD1 covers 7 bases. V was clipped by 4 bases and J by 5 bases; unmatched bases: 3. The CDR3 is 13 amino acids. Germline CDR1 SGHTA, CDR2 FQGTGA. The CDR3 is CASSSGGGDTQYF. The CDR3 coding sequence is TGTGCCAGCAGCTCAGGGGGTGGAGATACGCAGTATTTT. Filled out from reference TRBV7-3 and TRBJ2-3, the complete variable domain reads GAGVSQTPSNKVTEKGKYVELRCDPISGHTALYWYRQSLGQGPEFLIYFQGTGAADDSGLPNDRFFAVRPEGSVSTLKIQRTERGDSAVYLCASSSGGGDTQYFGPGTRLTVL.

V is TRBV7-8 and J is TRBJ2-7; 7 bases are shared with TRBD1. V was clipped by 0 bases and J by 2 bases; unmatched bases: 4. CDR1 and CDR2 (germline): SGHVS, FQNEAQ. The CDR3 contains 15 residues. CDR3 in amino acids: CASSLARQGPYEQYF. DNA of the CDR3: TGTGCCAGCAGCTTAGCCCGACAGGGCCCCTACGAGCAGTACTTC.

This clone was recorded once. V and J are TRBV2 and TRBJ2-7, with 7 bases matching TRBD1. The length of the CDR3 is 16 residues. Germline CDR1 SNHLY, CDR2 FYNNEI. The J segment lost 6 bases and the V segment lost 3 bases, leaving 14 bases of the junction unmatched. The DNA for the CDR3 is TGTGCCAGCAGTGAGTATCTGGGACAGCCCGCGGGCGAGCAGTACTTC. Translating it yields CASSEYLGQPAGEQYF.

J is TRBJ1-5 and V is TRBV10-2; D remains unclear. The CDR3 contains 12 residues. V lost 2 bases, J lost 2 bases, and 1 base lay in between. Germline V gene lookup returns CDR1 WSHSY and CDR2 SAAADI. This CDR3 reads CASSEGNQPQHF. The CDR3 DNA sequence: TGCGCCAGCAGTGAGGGCAATCAGCCCCAGCATTTT.

The chain combines TRBV5-1 with TRBJ2-1, with 7 bases aligning to TRBD1. The CDR3 is 13 amino acids. Germline loops: CDR1 SGHRS, CDR2 YFSETQ. The J segment lost 6 bases and the V segment lost 3 bases, leaving 3 bases of the junction unmatched. CDR3 loop: CASSSGTANEQFF. The CDR3 DNA reads TGCGCCAGCAGCTCCGGGACAGCCAATGAGCAGTTCTTC.

This sequence joins TRBV7-9 and TRBJ2-1, with 7 bases lining up with TRBD1. CDR1 and CDR2 (germline): SEHNR, FQNEAQ (reference sequence). CDR3 length equals 17 residues. Unmatched junction bases numbered 10, after V lost 5 bases and J lost 0 bases. The DNA of the CDR3 is TGTGCCAGCAGCCAACCCCCGGGACAGCTCTCCTACAATGAGCAGTTCTTC. This gives the protein CASSQPPGQLSYNEQFF. The full variable domain, in which reference TRBV7-9 and TRBJ2-1 provide the parts outside the CDR3, is DTGVSQNPRHKITKRGQNVTFRCDPISEHNRLYWYRQTLGQGPEFLTYFQNEAQLEKSRLLSDRFSAERPKGSFSTLEIQRTEQGDSAMYLCASSQPPGQLSYNEQFFGPGTRLTVL.

The chain combines TRBV7-2 with TRBJ2-3; tentative D call: TRBD2 (5 bases). Germline V gene data show CDR1 as SGHTA and CDR2 as FQGNSA. The germline V and J ends were trimmed by 2 bases and 0 bases, with 12 bases remaining between them. This CDR3 is 16 amino acids long. The CDR3 here is CASSLLSDLSTDTQYF. For the CDR3, the DNA is TGTGCCAGCAGCTTACTTAGCGACCTAAGCACAGATACGCAGTATTTT.

This chain uses TRBV5-1 with TRBJ2-3, with D possibly being TRBD2 (7 bases). This CDR3 spans 15 amino acids. Germline CDR1 and CDR2: SGHRS and YFSETQ. The germline V and J ends were trimmed by 1 base and 7 bases, with 16 bases remaining between them. DNA for the CDR3: TGCGCCAGCAGCTTGCGTCGGGGGGCACTAAATACGCAGTATTTT. Its translation: CASSLRRGALNTQYF.